This entry lists 5 T cell receptor beta chains sequenced from one sample in a study of cytomegalovirus exposure and HLA in healthy donors. The PCR used 60 Vbeta and 13 Jbeta primers. The table came from immunoSEQ multiplex PCR; TCRdb's copy has only in-frame clones and leaves some out. Of about 220,000 clones listed, more than 75% are singletons. Sequencing was performed on PBMCs. The source of these receptors is a man aged 40-50 years in good health and CMV-seropositive.

J is TRBJ1-2 and V is TRBV27; 9 positions agree with TRBD1. Germline V gene lookup returns CDR1 MNHEY and CDR2 SMNVEV (reference sequence). The CDR3 covers 15 residues. Trimming at V came to 2 bases and at J to 4 bases, leaving 5 bases not matched to a gene. The CDR3 region has the DNA TGTGCCAGCAGTTTAGGTACAGGGGGCACCTATGGCTACACCTTC. Amino acids: CASSLGTGGTYGYTF.

The rearrangement uses TRBV29-1 and TRBJ2-1, with D tentatively TRBD2 (5 bases). CDR1 is SQVTM, CDR2 ANQGSEA, per germline. The V gene lost 5 bases and the J gene lost 7 bases, with 21 bases spanning the gap. CDR3 length equals 15 residues. The CDR3 spells CSVRSDYHRANEQFF. CDR3 sequence (DNA): TGCAGCGTTAGGAGTGACTACCACCGTGCGAATGAGCAGTTCTTC.

V is TRBV29-1 and J is TRBJ2-7, with D perhaps TRBD2 (6 bases). This CDR3 is 14 amino acids long. CDR1 and CDR2 from the germline V gene are SQVTM and ANQGSEA. The ends were cut back, 0 bases at V and 3 bases at J, with 12 bases in the middle. The chain's CDR3 is CSVEEPSDSYEQYF. CDR3 sequence (DNA): TGCAGCGTTGAAGAGCCTAGCGACAGCTACGAGCAGTACTTC.

V usage is TRBV5-8 and J usage is TRBJ1-4, with D possibly matching TRBD1 (6 bases). The germline V gene encodes CDR1 SGHTS and CDR2 YDEGEE. Trimming removed 5 bases from V and 3 bases from J, with 17 bases in between. CDR3 size: 16 residues. The CDR3 loop reads CASSDSGQIANEKLFF. DNA of the CDR3: TGTGCCAGCAGTGACTCAGGACAGATTGCTAATGAAAAACTGTTTTTT.

The V call is TRBV19, the J call TRBJ1-4; 8 bases map to TRBD1. V gave up 4 bases and J gave up 8 bases; unmatched junction bases: 3. Germline V lookup: CDR1 LNHDA, CDR2 SQIVND (reference sequence). The CDR3 is made up of 13 amino acids. CDR3 region: CASSTRDREKLFF. CDR3 DNA sequence: TGTGCCAGTAGTACGCGGGACAGGGAAAAACTGTTTTTT.